This T cell receptor (beta chain) was recorded in a study of T cells in Graves' hyperthyroidism and ophthalmopathy. Overall study findings and caveats: Model output signaled ophthalmopathy a median roughly 6.5 months ahead of onset. Separating ophthalmopathy from stable hyperthyroidism was achieved by a 13 V-J model.

With regard to this clonotype: Its matching antigen is unknown. A much larger clone lies a single base off, so this may be a read error.

Deletions cut 11 bases from V and 8 bases from J, with 12 bases between. The CDR3 has 11 residues. CDR1 is SEHNR, CDR2 FQNEAQ, per germline (reference sequence). Regions amplified from RNA transcripts were the TCR beta CDR3 regions. The study used the HTBI primer set for a first-round RT-PCR of the TCR CDR3. TCRdb redid the calling of the multiplex PCR reads with MiXCR, one entry per CDR3 protein. The sample has approximately 640,000 distinct CDR3 sequences; over 40% are singletons. Exclusion followed for patients with uncontrolled infection, other autoimmune disease, pregnancy or lactation. In making diagnoses, clinical symptoms, serum thyroxine and TRAb, thyroid ultrasound and orbital computed tomography were all used.

The chain employs TRBV7-9 and TRBJ1-4; D unresolved. This receptor was identified in an adult man with Graves' disease, either hyperthyroidism or ophthalmopathy (not recorded which). Material for sequencing was peripheral blood or thyroid tissue (not recorded which). The CDR3 nucleotides are TGTGCCGCCGACGGGAGGGAAAAACTGTTTTTT. Its protein is CAADGREKLFF.